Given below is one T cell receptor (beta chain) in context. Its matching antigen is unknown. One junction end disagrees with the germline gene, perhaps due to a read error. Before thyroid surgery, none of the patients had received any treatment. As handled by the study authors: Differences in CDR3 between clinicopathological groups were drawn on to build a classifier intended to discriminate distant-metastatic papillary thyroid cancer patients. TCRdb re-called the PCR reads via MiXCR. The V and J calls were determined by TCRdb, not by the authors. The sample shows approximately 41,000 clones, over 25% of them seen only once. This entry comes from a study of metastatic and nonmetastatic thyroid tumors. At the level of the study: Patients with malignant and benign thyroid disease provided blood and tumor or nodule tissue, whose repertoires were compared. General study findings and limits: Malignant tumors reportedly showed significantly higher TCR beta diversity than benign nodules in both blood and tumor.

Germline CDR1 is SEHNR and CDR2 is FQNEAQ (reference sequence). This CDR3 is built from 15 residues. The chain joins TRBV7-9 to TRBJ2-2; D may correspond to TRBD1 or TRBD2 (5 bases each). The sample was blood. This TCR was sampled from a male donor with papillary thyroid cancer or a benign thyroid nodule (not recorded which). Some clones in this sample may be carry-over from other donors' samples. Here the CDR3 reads CASIPREFNTGELFF. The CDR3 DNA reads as TGTGCCAGCATCCCCAGGGAGTTCAACACCGGTGAGCTGTTTTTT.